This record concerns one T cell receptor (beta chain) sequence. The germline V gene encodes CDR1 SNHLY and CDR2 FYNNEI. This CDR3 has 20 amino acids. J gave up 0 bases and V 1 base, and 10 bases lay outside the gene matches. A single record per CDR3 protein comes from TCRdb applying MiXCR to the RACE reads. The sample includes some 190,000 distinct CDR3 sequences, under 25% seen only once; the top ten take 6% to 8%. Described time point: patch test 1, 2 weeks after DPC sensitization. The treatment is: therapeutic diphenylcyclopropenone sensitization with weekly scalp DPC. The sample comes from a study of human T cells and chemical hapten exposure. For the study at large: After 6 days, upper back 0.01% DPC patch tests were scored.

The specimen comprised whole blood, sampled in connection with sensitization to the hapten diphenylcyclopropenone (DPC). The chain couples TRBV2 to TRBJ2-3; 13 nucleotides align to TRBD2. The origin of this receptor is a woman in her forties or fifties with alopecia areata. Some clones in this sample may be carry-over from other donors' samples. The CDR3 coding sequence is TGTGCCAGCAGTGAAGGTCTACTAGCGGGAGGGCCAACTAGCACAGATACGCAGTATTTT. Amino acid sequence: CASSEGLLAGGPTSTDTQYF.